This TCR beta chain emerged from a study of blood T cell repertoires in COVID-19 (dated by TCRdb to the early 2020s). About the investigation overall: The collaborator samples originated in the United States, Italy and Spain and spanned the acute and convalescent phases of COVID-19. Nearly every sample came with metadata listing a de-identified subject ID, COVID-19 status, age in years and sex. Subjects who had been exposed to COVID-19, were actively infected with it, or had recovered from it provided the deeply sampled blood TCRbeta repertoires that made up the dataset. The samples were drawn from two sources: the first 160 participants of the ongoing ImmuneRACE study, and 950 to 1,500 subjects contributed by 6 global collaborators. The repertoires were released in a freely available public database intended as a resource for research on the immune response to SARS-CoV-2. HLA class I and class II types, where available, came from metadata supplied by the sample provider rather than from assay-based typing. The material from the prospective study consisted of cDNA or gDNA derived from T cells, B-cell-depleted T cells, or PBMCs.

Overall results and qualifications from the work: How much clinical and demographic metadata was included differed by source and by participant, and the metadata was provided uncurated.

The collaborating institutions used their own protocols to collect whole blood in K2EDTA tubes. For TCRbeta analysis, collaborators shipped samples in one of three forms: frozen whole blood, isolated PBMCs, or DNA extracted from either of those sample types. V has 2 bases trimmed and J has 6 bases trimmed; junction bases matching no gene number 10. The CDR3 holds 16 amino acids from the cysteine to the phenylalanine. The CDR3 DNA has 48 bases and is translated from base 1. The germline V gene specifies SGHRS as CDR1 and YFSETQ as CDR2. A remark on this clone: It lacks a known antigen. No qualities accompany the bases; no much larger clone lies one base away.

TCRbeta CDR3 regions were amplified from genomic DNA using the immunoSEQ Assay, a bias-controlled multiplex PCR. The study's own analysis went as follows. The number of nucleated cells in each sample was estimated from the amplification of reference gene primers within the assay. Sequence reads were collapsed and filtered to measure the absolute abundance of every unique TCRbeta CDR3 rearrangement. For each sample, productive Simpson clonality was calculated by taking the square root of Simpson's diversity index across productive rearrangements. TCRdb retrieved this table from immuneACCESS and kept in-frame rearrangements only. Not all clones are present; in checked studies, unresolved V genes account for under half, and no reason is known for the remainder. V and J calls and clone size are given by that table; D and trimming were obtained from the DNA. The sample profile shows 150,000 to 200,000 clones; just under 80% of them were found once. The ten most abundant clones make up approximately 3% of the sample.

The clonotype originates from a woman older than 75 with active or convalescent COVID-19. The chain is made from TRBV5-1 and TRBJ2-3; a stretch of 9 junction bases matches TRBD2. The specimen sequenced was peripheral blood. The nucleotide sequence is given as TGCGCCAGCAGCTTAGGAGCGGGGGGCCAGTGGGATACGCAGTATTTT. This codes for CASSLGAGGQWDTQYF.